The table lists the clone carrying this T cell receptor beta chain with many counts. These data originate in a study of regulatory T cells in long-lasting Graves disease. The sample's time point: newly diagnosed GD, antithyroid drugs for less than 3 months. From PBMCs, RNA was extracted and then used to make the TCR library. Through Arm-PCR of CDR3 regions and iRepertoire HTBI primers, TCR beta libraries were built. Each CDR3 protein is one row after TCRdb ran MiXCR on the multiplex PCR reads. The table records some 410,000 distinct CDR3 sequences, 16% of them present only once. Germline V gene sequence: CDR1 SEHNR, CDR2 FQNEAQ (reference sequence). V gave up 5 bases and J gave up 5 bases; unmatched junction bases: 7. This CDR3 has 15 amino acids. This same sample was also part of a study on T cells in Graves' hyperthyroidism and ophthalmopathy.

The sequence was collected from a woman aged 25 to 39 with Graves disease. The input for sequencing was peripheral blood mononuclear cells (PBMCs), taken at new diagnosis, from a patient treated with antithyroid drugs. The chain couples TRBV7-9 to TRBJ2-7; 12 nucleotides match TRBD2. The CDR3 reads CASSPLLAGGHEQYF. CDR3 in DNA: TGTGCCAGCAGCCCGCTACTAGCGGGAGGCCACGAGCAGTACTTC.